One T cell receptor (beta chain) is described in this entry. The CDR3 consists of 17 residues. Time point reported: inflamed ileum from the surgical specimen. This sample stems from a study of T cell repertoires in ileal Crohn's disease. Study overall: Biopsies of inflamed ileum from the surgical specimen form M0 samples.

The table came from immunoSEQ multiplex PCR; TCRdb's copy has only in-frame clones and leaves some out. The repertoire includes 13,000 or so clones, 65% to 80% of them detected once, and approximately 15% sits in the top ten. Material for sequencing was ileal tissue. The gene calls are TRBV21-1 and TRBJ1-6; the table gives TRBD1 as D, unverified against the DNA. TRBV21-1 is designated a pseudogene. The receptor was derived from an adult with Crohn's disease. The CDR3 region is CASSVTGGRSYNSPLHF. Written as DNA, the CDR3 is TGTGCCAGCAGCGTTACAGGGGGCCGATCCTATAATTCACCCCTCCACTTT.